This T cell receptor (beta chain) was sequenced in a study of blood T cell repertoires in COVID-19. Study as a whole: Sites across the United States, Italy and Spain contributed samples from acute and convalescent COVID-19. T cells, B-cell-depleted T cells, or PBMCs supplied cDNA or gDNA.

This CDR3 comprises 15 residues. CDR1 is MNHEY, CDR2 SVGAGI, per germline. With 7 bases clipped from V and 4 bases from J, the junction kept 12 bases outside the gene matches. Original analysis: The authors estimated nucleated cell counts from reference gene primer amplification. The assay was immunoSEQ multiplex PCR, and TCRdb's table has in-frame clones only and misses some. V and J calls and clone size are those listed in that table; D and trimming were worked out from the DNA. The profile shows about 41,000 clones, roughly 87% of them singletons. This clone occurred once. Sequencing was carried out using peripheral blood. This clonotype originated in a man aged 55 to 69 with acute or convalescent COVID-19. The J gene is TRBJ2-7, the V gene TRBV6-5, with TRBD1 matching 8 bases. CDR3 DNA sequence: TGTGCCAGCAATCTTGGACAGGGCCAGCGGTACGAGCAGTACTTC. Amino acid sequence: CASNLGQGQRYEQYF.